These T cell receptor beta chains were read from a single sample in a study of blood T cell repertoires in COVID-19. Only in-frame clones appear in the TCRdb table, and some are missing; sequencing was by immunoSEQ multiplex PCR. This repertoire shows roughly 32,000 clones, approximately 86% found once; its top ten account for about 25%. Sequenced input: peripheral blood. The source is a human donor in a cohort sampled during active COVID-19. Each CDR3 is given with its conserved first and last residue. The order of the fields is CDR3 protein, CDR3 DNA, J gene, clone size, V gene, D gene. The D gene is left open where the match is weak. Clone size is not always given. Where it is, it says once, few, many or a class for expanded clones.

CASSPSSGNTDTQYF | TGCGCCAGCAGTCCGTCTAGCGGCAACACAGATACGCAGTATTTT | TRBJ2-3 | once | TRBV5-1 | TRBD2
CASSLKQGGFYEQFF | TGTGCCAGCAGCCTGAAACAGGGGGGCTTCTATGAGCAGTTCTTC | TRBJ2-1 | NA | TRBV3-1/TRBV3-2 | TRBD1
CAWSVLNEKLFF | TGTGCCTGGAGTGTACTAAATGAAAAACTGTTTTTT | TRBJ1-4 | NA | TRBV30 | NA
CASSAGLTLEETQYF | TGCGCCAGCAGCGCGGGACTAACACTCGAAGAGACCCAGTACTTC | TRBJ2-5 | NA | TRBV5-1 | TRBD2
CASSSQGLGTDTQYF | TGTGCCAGCAGCTCACAGGGGTTGGGCACAGATACGCAGTATTTT | TRBJ2-3 | few | TRBV7-9 | TRBD1
CASSVGPVPGETQYF | TGTGCCAGTAGTGTCGGCCCGGTTCCGGGGGAGACCCAGTACTTC | TRBJ2-5 | NA | TRBV19 | NA
CASIIGGFNYGYTF | TGTGCCAGCATCATAGGGGGTTTTAACTATGGCTACACCTTC | TRBJ1-2 | NA | TRBV6-5 | NA
CASSGTGYAGELFF | TGCGCCAGCAGCGGGACAGGGTACGCCGGGGAGCTGTTTTTT | TRBJ2-2 | NA | TRBV4-1 | TRBD1
CASSLEAAGGRETQYF | TGCGCCAGCAGCTTGGAGGCGGCGGGGGGCCGTGAGACCCAGTACTTC | TRBJ2-5 | NA | TRBV5-1 | TRBD2
CASSPQGADSPLHF | TGTGCCAGCAGCCCACAGGGGGCCGATTCACCCCTCCACTTT | TRBJ1-6 | NA | TRBV9 | TRBD1
CAISESGGGSYYEQYF | TGTGCCATCAGTGAGTCCGGCGGGGGAAGCTACTACGAGCAGTACTTC | TRBJ2-7 | NA | TRBV10-3 | TRBD2
CASSPEGRVYEVQYF | TGTGCCAGCAGTCCAGAGGGTAGGGTATACGAGGTGCAGTACTTC | TRBJ2-7 | NA | TRBV4-2 | NA
CASSTAGARGYGYTF | TGTGCCAGCTCTACCGCAGGGGCGAGAGGCTATGGCTACACCTTC | TRBJ1-2 | NA | TRBV18 | NA
CASSFDRLAGVTDTQYF | TGTGCCAGCAGCTTCGACCGACTAGCGGGGGTCACAGATACGCAGTATTTT | TRBJ2-3 | NA | TRBV11-2 | TRBD2
CASSLGQGLGEAFF | TGTGCCAGCAGCTTAGGACAGGGCCTTGGTGAAGCTTTCTTT | TRBJ1-1 | NA | TRBV7-2 | TRBD1
CASSRTPSSNQPQHF | TGCGCCAGCAGCCGTACACCGTCTAGCAATCAGCCCCAGCATTTT | TRBJ1-5 | NA | TRBV5-1 | NA
CASSSRQTRTGRGYTF | TGTGCCAGCAGTTCCCGCCAAACAAGGACAGGGCGAGGCTACACCTTC | TRBJ1-2 | NA | TRBV6-5 | TRBD1
CASSLAFRTGELFF | TGCGCCAGCAGCTTGGCGTTCAGGACCGGGGAGCTGTTTTTT | TRBJ2-2 | NA | TRBV5-1 | NA
CASSSQAGSANYGYTF | TGTGCCAGCAGCTCCCAAGCGGGTTCGGCTAACTATGGCTACACCTTC | TRBJ1-2 | NA | TRBV5-5 | NA
CASSVLSGGAPYEQYF | TGCGCCAGCAGCGTTCTTAGCGGGGGGGCCCCGTACGAGCAGTACTTC | TRBJ2-7 | once | TRBV5-1 | TRBD2
CASSRGGQGHTIYF | TGCGCCAGCAGCCGGGGTGGACAGGGACACACCATATATTTT | TRBJ1-3 | NA | TRBV5-1 | TRBD1
CATSRGWTGGADEQYF | TGTGCCACCAGCAGAGGCTGGACAGGGGGCGCGGACGAGCAGTACTTC | TRBJ2-7 | NA | TRBV15 | TRBD1
CASRRFSGELFF | TGTGCCAGCAGGCGGTTCTCCGGGGAGCTGTTTTTT | TRBJ2-2 | few | TRBV2 | NA
CASSRLAGDTGELFF | TGCGCCAGCAGCCGACTAGCGGGGGACACCGGGGAGCTGTTTTTT | TRBJ2-2 | NA | TRBV4-1 | TRBD2
CASSRERETQYF | TGTGCCAGCAGTCGAGAGAGGGAGACCCAGTACTTC | TRBJ2-5 | NA | TRBV11-3 | NA
CASSEGTSGAAYEQYF | TGTGCCAGCAGTGAAGGTACGAGCGGGGCCGCCTACGAGCAGTACTTC | TRBJ2-7 | NA | TRBV2 | TRBD2
CAWSIGTVEAFF | TGTGCCTGGAGTATTGGGACAGTTGAAGCTTTCTTT | TRBJ1-1 | NA | TRBV30 | TRBD1
CASSREANYGYTF | TGCGCCAGCAGTAGGGAGGCTAACTATGGCTACACCTTC | TRBJ1-2 | few | TRBV5-1 | NA
CASSSRLDRRQETQYF | TGTGCCAGCAGCTCGAGATTGGACAGGAGACAAGAGACCCAGTACTTC | TRBJ2-5 | NA | TRBV11-3 | TRBD1
CASTGGGALHHEQFF | TGTGCCAGCACCGGCGGGGGGGCACTCCATCACGAGCAGTTCTTC | TRBJ2-1 | NA | TRBV9 | TRBD2
CASSENRVDYGYTF | TGTGCCAGCAGTGAAAACAGGGTCGACTATGGCTACACCTTC | TRBJ1-2 | NA | TRBV2 | NA
CASSLAGQFGYEQYF | TGCGCCAGCAGCTTGGCGGGTCAGTTCGGCTACGAGCAGTACTTC | TRBJ2-7 | NA | TRBV5-1 | NA
CASSAVGGGGYTF | TGCGCCAGCAGTGCTGTAGGGGGCGGTGGCTACACCTTC | TRBJ1-2 | NA | TRBV10-2 | TRBD1
CASMAVSGGNTQYF | TGTGCCAGTATGGCGGTAAGCGGGGGAAATACGCAGTATTTT | TRBJ2-3 | NA | TRBV19 | TRBD2
CASSGTGYNEKLFF | TGTGCCAGCAGCGGGACAGGGTATAATGAAAAACTGTTTTTT | TRBJ1-4 | NA | TRBV6-5 | TRBD1
CASSPTKEGGKLFF | TGTGCCAGCAGCCCCACCAAGGAGGGGGGGAAACTGTTTTTT | TRBJ1-4 | NA | TRBV7-6 | NA
CASSLGRVSSPLHF | TGTGCCAGCAGCTTGGGCAGGGTTAGTTCACCCCTCCACTTT | TRBJ1-6 | NA | TRBV5-4 | NA
CASSLDGPETQYF | TGTGCCAGCAGCTTAGACGGTCCGGAGACCCAGTACTTC | TRBJ2-5 | NA | TRBV7-2 | NA
CAWSVPETNYGYTF | TGTGCCTGGAGTGTACCAGAAACTAACTATGGCTACACCTTC | TRBJ1-2 | NA | TRBV30 | NA
CASRRGTSGSPEYF | TGTGCCAGCAGACGCGGGACTAGCGGGTCCCCAGAGTACTTC | TRBJ2-5 | NA | TRBV6-5 | TRBD2
CAISSGSDTDTQYF | TGTGCCATCAGCTCAGGGTCCGACACAGATACGCAGTATTTT | TRBJ2-3 | NA | TRBV10-3 | NA
CASSATTTSGANVLTF | TGTGCCAGCAGCGCGACAACAACCTCTGGGGCCAACGTCCTGACTTTC | TRBJ2-6 | NA | TRBV9 | NA
CAISESNRLANYGYTF | TGTGCCATCAGTGAGTCGAATAGACTGGCTAACTATGGCTACACCTTC | TRBJ1-2 | NA | TRBV10-3 | NA
CSANDPFSNQPQHF | TGCAGTGCTAATGACCCCTTTAGCAATCAGCCCCAGCATTTT | TRBJ1-5 | NA | TRBV20-1 | NA
CASTRDRAYEQYF | TGTGCCAGCACCCGGGACAGGGCCTACGAGCAGTACTTC | TRBJ2-7 | NA | TRBV2 | TRBD1
CASSPAAGNYEQYF | TGTGCCAGCAGTCCAGCGGCAGGAAACTACGAGCAGTACTTC | TRBJ2-7 | NA | TRBV11-1 | NA
CASRDRGRYTGELFF | TGTGCCAGTCGCGACAGGGGGCGATACACCGGGGAGCTGTTTTTT | TRBJ2-2 | once | TRBV19 | TRBD1
CASTYRDRRNSPLHF | TGTGCCAGTACTTACCGGGACAGGCGTAATTCACCCCTCCACTTT | TRBJ1-6 | NA | TRBV19 | TRBD1
CASRGLKGANVLTF | TGTGCCAGCAGGGGGCTCAAAGGGGCCAACGTCCTGACTTTC | TRBJ2-6 | once | TRBV11-2 | NA
CASALSAYEQYF | TGTGCCAGCGCTTTGTCGGCCTACGAGCAGTACTTC | TRBJ2-7 | NA | TRBV2 | NA
CAWKETGVLEAFF | TGTGCCTGGAAAGAGACAGGGGTATTGGAGGCTTTCTTT | TRBJ1-1 | NA | TRBV30 | TRBD1
CASSEGTLYEQYF | TGTGCCAGCAGTGAGGGCACTCTTTACGAGCAGTACTTC | TRBJ2-7 | NA | TRBV2 | NA
CASSLAGLENTGELFF | TGCGCCAGCAGCTTGGCAGGGTTGGAGAACACCGGGGAGCTGTTTTTT | TRBJ2-2 | once | TRBV5-1 | NA
CASSPGTGAPSGYGYTF | TGTGCCAGTAGTCCCGGGACAGGGGCACCTTCGGGCTATGGCTACACCTTC | TRBJ1-2 | NA | TRBV19 | TRBD1
CASSPLQGGVEGYTF | TGCGCCAGCAGCCCATTACAGGGGGGGGTTGAAGGCTACACCTTC | TRBJ1-2 | NA | TRBV5-1 | TRBD1
CASSLGQGYGYTF | TGTGCCAGCAGTTTAGGACAGGGCTATGGCTACACCTTC | TRBJ1-2 | NA | TRBV12-3/TRBV12-4 | TRBD1
CASSLQALGYGYTF | TGTGCCAGCAGTTTACAGGCCCTGGGGTATGGCTACACCTTC | TRBJ1-2 | NA | TRBV2 | NA